This T cell receptor (beta chain) derives from a study of blood T cell repertoires in COVID-19. Overall study: Samples representing acute and convalescent COVID-19 were sourced from the United States, Italy and Spain. Sources were T cells, B-cell-depleted T cells, or PBMCs; the material itself was cDNA or gDNA.

Clinical history as reported by participants underpinned cohort assignment. Produced via immunoSEQ multiplex PCR; TCRdb's table is partial and in-frame only. Here the sample spans approximately 210,000 clones, about 84% being singletons. The CDR3 is 18 residues long. The V gene end was trimmed by 5 bases and the J gene end by 0 bases; junction bases not matched to a gene: 12. The germline gives CDR1 SGHAT, CDR2 FQNNGV. The specimen was PBMCs or T cells enriched from blood (not recorded which). The V gene is TRBV11-2, the J gene TRBJ1-2; 10 bases are a match to TRBD1. The receptor was derived from a man aged 25-45 years with acute COVID-19. The DNA for the CDR3 is TGTGCCAGCAGCGGCCAGGACAGGGGGTTCGGAGCTAACTATGGCTACACCTTC. It yields the protein CASSGQDRGFGANYGYTF.